What follows is one T cell receptor beta chain and its context. The data were taken from a study of T cell repertoires in ileal Crohn's disease. Time point indicated: inflamed ileum from the surgical specimen. Sequencing used immunoSEQ multiplex PCR; TCRdb keeps in-frame clones, though not all of them. The table records about 11,000 clones, around nine tenths of them present only once. CDR1 and CDR2 from the germline V gene are SQVTM and ANQGSEA. CDR3 length equals 14 residues. V was pared by 5 bases and J by 8 bases, with 18 bases between. The sample was ileal tissue. The receptor was derived from an adult with Crohn's disease. The chain combines TRBV29-1 with TRBJ1-4, with D maybe TRBD1 (6 bases). CDR3 sequence: CSVLPGTFSEKLFF. CDR3 DNA: TGCAGCGTTCTTCCCGGGACATTTTCCGAAAAACTGTTTTTT.